These 19 T cell receptor beta chains were all obtained from the same sample, sequenced in a study of response to subunit inactivated influenza vaccine (dated by TCRdb to 2016 to 2018). Libraries were prepared through RT-PCR. Sequencing was performed on an Illumina HiSeq 2500. TCRdb reworked the public reads: Q25 trimming with fastp, MiXCR clone assembly, productive beta chains retained. Rows merge per CDR3 protein into single entries with the most common DNA and genes. The sample contains just under 550,000 distinct CDR3 sequences, 20% to 25% of them found a single time. The top ten constitute 2.8% of the sample. These records were also assigned to another study, of T cells expressing NK-cell markers. The second study's authors report: TCR beta cDNA libraries were prepared using 5'RACE template switching, which introduced a universal primer site and unique molecular identifiers.

Specimen: CD4+ T cells sorted from PBMCs, collected roughly 12 days after vaccination. The receptors were gathered from a man aged 50 or older who received an inactivated influenza vaccine. Donor details come from another sample of the same person, matched by shared clones.

The chain joins TRBV20-1 to TRBJ2-3, with D tentatively TRBD1 (6 bases). This CDR3 is 16 amino acids long. Between the trimmed V and J ends, which lost 0 bases and 2 bases, there was a span of 15 bases. Per germline, CDR1 DFQATT and CDR2 SNEGSKA (reference sequence). The CDR3 region is CSARDGRQDLTDTQYF. In nucleotides, the CDR3 is TGCAGTGCTAGAGACGGGCGACAGGACCTCACAGATACGCAGTATTTT.

V is TRBV12-3 or TRBV12-4 and J is TRBJ2-5, with D possibly being TRBD1 (6 bases). Trimming pared 6 bases from V and 4 bases from J, leaving 18 bases between. The CDR3 contains 15 residues. The CDR3 region has the DNA TGTGCCAGCAGCAAGGGACACCGGGGAACAGAGACCCAGTACTTC. This codes for CASSKGHRGTETQYF.

This clonotype appeared many times. The chain links TRBV6-2 or TRBV6-3 to TRBJ2-3; 8 positions agree with TRBD1. CDR1 MNHEY and CDR2 SVGEGT come from the germline V gene. CDR3 length equals 14 residues. The J segment lost 2 bases and the V segment lost 6 bases, leaving 4 bases of the junction unmatched. The CDR3 DNA follows: TGTGCCAGCAGAGAGGACAGGGTCACAGATACGCAGTATTTT. Protein product: CASREDRVTDTQYF.

This clonotype has more than one count but fewer than ten. V and J are TRBV6-1 and TRBJ2-7; 12 bases match TRBD2. This CDR3 has 17 amino acids. Trimming took 6 bases from V and 0 from J; bases not matched to a gene: 9. Per the germline V gene, CDR1 is MNHNS and CDR2 is SASEGT. The chain's CDR3 is CASRLAGGPRSSYEQYF. The CDR3 DNA reads TGTGCCAGCAGACTAGCGGGAGGTCCCCGTAGCTCCTACGAGCAGTACTTC.

The rearrangement uses TRBV6-1 and TRBJ1-4; D call uncertain. The CDR3 length is 14 residues. V gave up 7 bases and J gave up 8 bases, with 17 bases separating them. Germline lookup yields CDR1 MNHNS and CDR2 SASEGT. In nucleotides, the CDR3 is TGTGCCAGCACCTTGACGGGGATTGGGGAAAAACTGTTTTTT. Translating gives CASTLTGIGEKLFF.

The genes are TRBV7-2 and TRBJ2-6; D might be TRBD1 (5 bases). V was shortened by 3 bases and J by 0 bases, with 6 bases between the two germline ends. The CDR3 covers 15 residues. CDR1 is SGHTA, CDR2 FQGNSA, per germline. In nucleotides, the CDR3 is TGTGCCAGCAGCTTGGACACCTCTGGGGCCAACGTCCTGACTTTC. This translates into CASSLDTSGANVLTF.

V gene TRBV20-1 combines with J gene TRBJ2-5; D perhaps matches TRBD1 (7 bases). The CDR3 is 15 amino acids. CDR1 is DFQATT and CDR2 is SNEGSKA in the germline V gene (reference sequence). V lost 2 bases to trimming and J lost 7 bases, with 20 bases between them. The CDR3 nucleotides are TGCAGTGCTAGACATCCCGGACAGGCAGCGGGGACCCAGTACTTC. It encodes CSARHPGQAAGTQYF.

This clonotype was detected a few times. The gene calls are TRBV7-2 and TRBJ2-1; D could derive from TRBD1 or TRBD2 (5 bases each). The CDR3 totals 12 residues. The V end was cut by 6 bases, the J end by 9 bases, with 12 bases between. CDR1 and CDR2 (germline): SGHTA, FQGNSA. The CDR3 DNA sequence: TGTGCCAGCAGACACCCCGGGGCTGAGCAGTTCTTC. Protein product: CASRHPGAEQFF.

This clonotype was observed a handful of times. The rearrangement joins TRBV10-3 to TRBJ2-7; the D is unclear. V lost 10 bases to trimming and J lost 4 bases, with 11 bases between them. This CDR3 spans 11 amino acids. Looked up from germline, CDR1 is ENHRY and CDR2 is SYGVKD. The CDR3 spells CATRVDYEQYF. CDR3 coding DNA: TGTGCCACCCGGGTGGATTACGAGCAGTACTTC.

The chain joins TRBV2 to TRBJ2-5; 11 nucleotides agree with TRBD2. Germline CDR1 reads SNHLY; CDR2 reads FYNNEI. Germline trimming cut 7 bases from V and 1 base from J; bases unmatched to any gene: 2. This CDR3 is 14 amino acids long. The CDR3 reads CASNLAGGQETQYF. In DNA form, the CDR3 reads TGTGCCAGCAATCTAGCGGGGGGCCAAGAGACCCAGTACTTC.

The chain joins TRBV28 to TRBJ1-4; 10 nucleotides align to TRBD1. Germline CDR1 MDHEN, CDR2 SYDVKM. V lost 6 bases, J lost 8 bases, and 9 bases stayed unmatched. The CDR3 is made up of 15 amino acids. CDR3 sequence: CASRTPGQGMEKLFF. The CDR3 DNA reads TGTGCCAGCAGAACGCCGGGACAGGGGATGGAAAAACTGTTTTTT.

The CDR3 protein is CASSSKTVSGNTIYF. The CDR3 bases are TGTGCCAGCAGCAGTAAGACAGTCTCTGGAAACACCATATATTTT. The rearrangement uses TRBV5-6 and TRBJ1-3, with D maybe TRBD1 (5 bases). Germline V gene lookup returns CDR1 SGHDT and CDR2 YYEEEE. The CDR3 spans 15 residues. Trimming removed 4 bases from V and 0 bases from J, with 11 bases in between.

CDR3 sequence reads: CASSGRNSTGELFF. CDR3 nucleotide sequence: TGTGCCAGCAGCGGTAGAAATAGCACCGGGGAGCTGTTTTTT. The rearrangement uses TRBV7-2 and TRBJ2-2; D unresolved. Germline lookup yields CDR1 SGHTA and CDR2 FQGNSA. The CDR3 extends over 14 amino acids. V lost 5 bases to trimming and J lost 4 bases, with 11 bases between them.

This clonotype has more than one count but fewer than ten. The rearrangement joins TRBV7-9 to TRBJ2-2; D may be TRBD1 (6 bases). CDR1 SEHNR and CDR2 FQNEAQ come from the germline V gene (reference sequence). The germline V and J ends were trimmed by 5 bases and 2 bases, with 15 bases remaining between them. This CDR3 region has 16 residues. The DNA of the CDR3 is TGTGCCAGCAGCAAAATCACAGGGTCCAACACCGGGGAGCTGTTTTTT. Residues: CASSKITGSNTGELFF.

The chain joins TRBV6-5 to TRBJ1-6; TRBD1 matches 10 bases. V lost 1 base to trimming and J lost 7 bases; unmatched junction nucleotides: 13. The CDR3 loop spans 19 amino acids. Germline CDR1 MNHEY, CDR2 SVGAGI. DNA of the CDR3: TGTGCCAGCAGTTACTTTTCCGGGACAGGGGCAGCTAGGAATTCACCCCTCCACTTT. Its protein product is CASSYFSGTGAARNSPLHF.

This clonotype has more than one count but fewer than ten. This chain joins TRBV6-1 and TRBJ1-5; TRBD1 aligns across 7 bases. Unmatched junction bases numbered 8, after V lost 6 bases and J lost 3 bases. The CDR3 extends over 15 amino acids. CDR1 is MNHNS, CDR2 SASEGT, per germline. CDR3 residues: CASRKFQGVNQPQHF. The CDR3 DNA is TGTGCCAGCAGAAAATTTCAGGGGGTCAATCAGCCCCAGCATTTT.

This clonotype appeared a few times. The chain employs TRBV7-2 and TRBJ2-2; 11 positions agree with TRBD2. The CDR3 has 16 residues. V trimming: 4 bases; J trimming: 2 bases; junction bases outside the gene matches: 3. Looked up from germline, CDR1 is SGHTA and CDR2 is FQGNSA. The DNA of the CDR3 is TGTGCCAGCAGCTCAACTAGCGGGGGTAACACCGGGGAGCTGTTTTTT. Translating it yields CASSSTSGGNTGELFF.

The rearrangement uses TRBV6-6 and TRBJ1-4, with a tentative D call TRBD1 (5 bases). From germline, CDR1 is MNHNY and CDR2 SVGAGI (reference sequence). This CDR3 spans 13 amino acids. V lost 6 bases and J lost 4, with 9 bases in between. In nucleotides, the CDR3 is TGTGCCAGCAGGGGGGATGGTAATGAAAAACTGTTTTTT. This gives the protein CASRGDGNEKLFF.

This clonotype was recorded a few times. The chain recombines TRBV28 with TRBJ1-2; possible D gene TRBD1, 6 bases. The germline V gene encodes CDR1 MDHEN and CDR2 SYDVKM. The CDR3 is made up of 13 amino acids. V was trimmed by 6 bases and J by 8 bases, leaving 16 bases between them. The CDR3, as DNA: TGTGCCAGCAGGCCGGGGGGGGCGTTGGGCTACACCTTC. Translating gives CASRPGGALGYTF.